A single sample is the source of the 3 T cell receptor beta chains below, sequenced in a study of T cells in Graves' hyperthyroidism and ophthalmopathy. The TCR beta CDR3 regions underwent amplification using RNA transcripts as the source. RT-PCR in the first round (using the HTBI primer set) targeted the TCR CDR3. Each CDR3 protein gets one entry after TCRdb re-called the multiplex PCR reads with MiXCR. The repertoire holds about 560,000 distinct CDR3 sequences, with 16% as singletons. The sequenced material came from blood. Receptors originate from a woman under 30 with Graves' hyperthyroidism.

This clonotype was counted at least ten times. The chain joins TRBV27 to TRBJ2-2, with TRBD1 matching over 12 bases. The CDR3 extends over 17 amino acids. The V gene end was trimmed by 3 bases and the J gene end by 7 bases; junction bases not matched to a gene: 9. Looked up from germline, CDR1 is MNHEY and CDR2 is SMNVEV (reference sequence). CDR3 sequence: CASSLKPGQGAVGELFF. The DNA for the CDR3 is TGTGCCAGCAGTTTGAAACCGGGACAGGGGGCAGTCGGGGAGCTGTTTTTT.

This clonotype was seen only a few times. This chain links TRBV12-3 or TRBV12-4 with TRBJ2-7; 9 nucleotides line up with TRBD2. With 2 bases clipped from V and 4 bases from J, the junction kept 9 bases outside the gene matches. The CDR3 runs 16 residues. This CDR3 reads CASSLSSSGVLYEQYF. The DNA for the CDR3 is TGTGCCAGCAGTTTATCCTCTAGCGGGGTCCTATACGAGCAGTACTTC.

This clonotype was detected only once. The chain links TRBV7-9 to TRBJ1-1; D not resolved. In germline, CDR1 is SEHNR, CDR2 FQNEAQ (reference sequence). This CDR3 is 15 amino acids long. The ends were cut back, 5 bases at V and 1 base at J, with 14 bases in the middle. For the CDR3, the DNA is TGTGCCAGCAGCCCCCCCTTTATGACGAACACTGAAGCTTTCTTT. This sequence encodes CASSPPFMTNTEAFF.